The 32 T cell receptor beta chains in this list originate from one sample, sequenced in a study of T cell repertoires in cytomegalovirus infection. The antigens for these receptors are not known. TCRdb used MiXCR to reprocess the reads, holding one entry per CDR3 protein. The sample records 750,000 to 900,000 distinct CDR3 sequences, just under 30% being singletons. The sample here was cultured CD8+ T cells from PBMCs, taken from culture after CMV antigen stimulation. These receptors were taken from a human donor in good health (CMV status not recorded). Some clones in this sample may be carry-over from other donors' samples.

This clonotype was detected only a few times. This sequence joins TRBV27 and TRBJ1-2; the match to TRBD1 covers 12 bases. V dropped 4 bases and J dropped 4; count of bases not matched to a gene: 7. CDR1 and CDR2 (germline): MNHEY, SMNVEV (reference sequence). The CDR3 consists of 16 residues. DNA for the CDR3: TGTGCCAGCAGTTATATGGGACAGGGGGCCGGCTATGGCTACACCTTC. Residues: CASSYMGQGAGYGYTF.

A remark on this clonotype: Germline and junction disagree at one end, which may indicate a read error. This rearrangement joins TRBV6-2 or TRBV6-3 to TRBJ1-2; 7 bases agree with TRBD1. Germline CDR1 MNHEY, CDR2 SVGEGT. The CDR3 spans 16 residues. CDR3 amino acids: CANSYNRGPSDYGYTF. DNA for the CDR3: TGTGCCAACAGTTACAACAGGGGACCCAGTGACTATGGCTACACCTTC.

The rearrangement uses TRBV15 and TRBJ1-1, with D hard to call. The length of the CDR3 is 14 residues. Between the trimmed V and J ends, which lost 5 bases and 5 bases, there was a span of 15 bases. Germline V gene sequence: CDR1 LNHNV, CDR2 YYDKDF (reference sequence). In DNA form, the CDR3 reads TGTGCCACCAGCGTCGACATTATGACAACTGAAGCTTTCTTT. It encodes CATSVDIMTTEAFF.

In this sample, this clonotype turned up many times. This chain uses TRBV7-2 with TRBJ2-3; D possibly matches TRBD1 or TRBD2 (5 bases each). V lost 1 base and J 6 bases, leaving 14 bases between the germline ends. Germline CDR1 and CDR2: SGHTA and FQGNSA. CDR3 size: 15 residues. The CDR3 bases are TGTGCCAGCAGCTTAGTTCAGGGAGCCCCGGATACGCAGTATTTT. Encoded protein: CASSLVQGAPDTQYF.

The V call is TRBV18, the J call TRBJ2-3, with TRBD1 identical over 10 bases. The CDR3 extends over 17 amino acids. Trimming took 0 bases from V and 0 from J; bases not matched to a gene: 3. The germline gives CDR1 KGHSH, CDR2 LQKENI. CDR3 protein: CASSPPEDRGSTDTQYF. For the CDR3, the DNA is TGTGCCAGCTCACCACCCGAGGACAGGGGGAGCACAGATACGCAGTATTTT.

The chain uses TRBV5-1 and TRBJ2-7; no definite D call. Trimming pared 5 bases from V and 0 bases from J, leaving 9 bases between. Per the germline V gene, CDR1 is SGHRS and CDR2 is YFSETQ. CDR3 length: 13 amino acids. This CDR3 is CASRGGTSYEQYF. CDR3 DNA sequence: TGCGCCAGCAGAGGCGGCACCTCCTACGAGCAGTACTTC.

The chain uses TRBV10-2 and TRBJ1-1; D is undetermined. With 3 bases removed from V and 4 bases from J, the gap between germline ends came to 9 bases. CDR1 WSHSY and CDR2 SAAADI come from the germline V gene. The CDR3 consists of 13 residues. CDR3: CASSEAGSTEAFF. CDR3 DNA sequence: TGCGCCAGCAGTGAAGCGGGAAGCACTGAAGCTTTCTTT.

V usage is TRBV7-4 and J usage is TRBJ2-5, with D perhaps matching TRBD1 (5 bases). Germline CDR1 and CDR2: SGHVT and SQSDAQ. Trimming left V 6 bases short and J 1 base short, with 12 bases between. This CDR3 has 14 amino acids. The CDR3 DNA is TGTGCCAGCAGTCACGGACACTTCCAAGAGACCCAGTACTTC. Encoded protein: CASSHGHFQETQYF.

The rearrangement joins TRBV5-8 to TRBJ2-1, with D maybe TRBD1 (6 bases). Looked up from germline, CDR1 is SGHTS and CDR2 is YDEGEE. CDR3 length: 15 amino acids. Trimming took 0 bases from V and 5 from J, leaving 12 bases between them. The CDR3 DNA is TGTGCCAGCAGCTTGGGGGCAGGGGTGGACAATGAGCAGTTCTTC. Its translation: CASSLGAGVDNEQFF.

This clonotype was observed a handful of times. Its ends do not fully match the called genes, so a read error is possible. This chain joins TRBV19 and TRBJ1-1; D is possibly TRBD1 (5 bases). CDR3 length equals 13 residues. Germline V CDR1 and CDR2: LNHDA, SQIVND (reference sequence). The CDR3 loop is CAGSPGGGGEAFF. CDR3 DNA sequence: TGTGCCGGTAGCCCCGGTGGGGGAGGTGAAGCTTTCTTT.

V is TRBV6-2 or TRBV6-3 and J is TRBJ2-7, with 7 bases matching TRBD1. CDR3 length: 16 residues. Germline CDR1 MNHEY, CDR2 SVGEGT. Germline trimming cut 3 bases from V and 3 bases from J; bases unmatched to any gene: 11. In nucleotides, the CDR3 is TGTGCCAGCAGTTATCCGGGACAGTTGAAAGGCTACGAGCAGTACTTC. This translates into CASSYPGQLKGYEQYF.

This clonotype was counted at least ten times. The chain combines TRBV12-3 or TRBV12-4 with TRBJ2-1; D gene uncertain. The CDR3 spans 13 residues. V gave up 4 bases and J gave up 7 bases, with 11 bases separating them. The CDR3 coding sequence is TGTGCCAGCAGTTACGAGGTCGGGAATGAGCAGTTCTTC. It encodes CASSYEVGNEQFF.

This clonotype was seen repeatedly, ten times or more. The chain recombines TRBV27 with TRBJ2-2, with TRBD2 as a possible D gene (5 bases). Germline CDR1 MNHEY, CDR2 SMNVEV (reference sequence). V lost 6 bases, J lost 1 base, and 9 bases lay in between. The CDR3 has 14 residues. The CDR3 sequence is CASSLGRNTGELFF. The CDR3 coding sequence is TGTGCCAGCAGCTTGGGGAGGAACACCGGGGAGCTGTTTTTT.

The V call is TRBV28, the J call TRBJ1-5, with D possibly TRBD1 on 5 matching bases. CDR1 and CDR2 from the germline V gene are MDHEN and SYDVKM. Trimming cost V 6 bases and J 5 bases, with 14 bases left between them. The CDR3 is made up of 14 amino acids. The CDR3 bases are TGTGCCAGCAGCTTCACCTTAGGGGATCAGCCCCAGCATTTT. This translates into CASSFTLGDQPQHF.

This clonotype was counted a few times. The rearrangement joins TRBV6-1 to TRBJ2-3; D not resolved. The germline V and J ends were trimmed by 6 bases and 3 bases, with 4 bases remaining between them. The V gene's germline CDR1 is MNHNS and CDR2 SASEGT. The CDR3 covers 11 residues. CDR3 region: CASRVTDTQYF. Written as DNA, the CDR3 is TGTGCCAGCAGGGTTACAGATACGCAGTATTTT.

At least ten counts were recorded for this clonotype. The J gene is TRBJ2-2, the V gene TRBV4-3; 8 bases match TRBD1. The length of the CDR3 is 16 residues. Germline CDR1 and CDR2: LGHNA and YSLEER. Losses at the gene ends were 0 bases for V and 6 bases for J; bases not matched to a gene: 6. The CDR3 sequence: CASSQDGTGVAGELFF. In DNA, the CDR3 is TGCGCCAGCAGCCAAGATGGGACAGGTGTCGCCGGGGAGCTGTTTTTT.

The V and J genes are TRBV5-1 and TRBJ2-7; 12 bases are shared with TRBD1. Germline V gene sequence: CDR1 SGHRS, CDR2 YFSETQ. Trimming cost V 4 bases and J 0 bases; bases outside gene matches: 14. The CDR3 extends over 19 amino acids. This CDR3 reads CASSGPGQGAELSSYEQYF. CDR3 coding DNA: TGCGCCAGCAGCGGGCCGGGACAGGGGGCTGAACTGAGCTCCTACGAGCAGTACTTC.

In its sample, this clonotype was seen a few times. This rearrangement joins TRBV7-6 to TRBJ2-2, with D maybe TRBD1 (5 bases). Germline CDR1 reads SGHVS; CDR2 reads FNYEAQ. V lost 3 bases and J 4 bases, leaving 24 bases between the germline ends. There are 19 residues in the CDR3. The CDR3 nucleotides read TGTGCCAGCAGCTTGCAATCCCTTCGCGGCCCAGGGTCCACCGGGGAGCTGTTTTTT. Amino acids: CASSLQSLRGPGSTGELFF.

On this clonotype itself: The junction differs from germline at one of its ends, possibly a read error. The CDR3: CASSITENTEALF. The CDR3, as DNA: TGTGCCAGTAGTATAACGGAGAACACTGAAGCTCTCTTT. The V call is TRBV19, the J call TRBJ1-1, with D uncertain. From germline, CDR1 is LNHDA and CDR2 SQIVND (reference sequence). The CDR3 totals 13 residues.

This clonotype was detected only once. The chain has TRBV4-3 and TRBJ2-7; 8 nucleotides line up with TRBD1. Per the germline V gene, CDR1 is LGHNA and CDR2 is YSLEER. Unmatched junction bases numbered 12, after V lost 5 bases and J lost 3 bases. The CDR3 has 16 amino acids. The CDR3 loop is CASSEMDRVFLYEQYV. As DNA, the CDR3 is TGCGCCAGCAGCGAAATGGACAGGGTCTTTCTCTACGAGCAGTACGTC.

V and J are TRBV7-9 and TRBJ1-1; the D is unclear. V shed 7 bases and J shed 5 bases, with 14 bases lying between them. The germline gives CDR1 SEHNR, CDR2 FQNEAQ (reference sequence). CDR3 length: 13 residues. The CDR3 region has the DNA TGTGCCAGCACCCTAGGGATAGGAACTGAAGCTTTCTTT. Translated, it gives CASTLGIGTEAFF.

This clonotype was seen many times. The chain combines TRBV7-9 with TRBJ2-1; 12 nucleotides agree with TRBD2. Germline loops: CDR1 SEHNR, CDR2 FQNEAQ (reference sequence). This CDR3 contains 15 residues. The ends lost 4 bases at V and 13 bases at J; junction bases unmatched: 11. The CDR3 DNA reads TGTGCCAGCAGCTCCCCGACTAGCGGGGGCCTTAATCAGTTCTTC. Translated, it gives CASSSPTSGGLNQFF.

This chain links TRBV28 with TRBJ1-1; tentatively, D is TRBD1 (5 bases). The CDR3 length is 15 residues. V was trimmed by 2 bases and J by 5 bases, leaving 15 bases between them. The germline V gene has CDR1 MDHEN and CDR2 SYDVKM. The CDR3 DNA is TGTGCCAGCAGTTTAATTTTAACGGGACGAACTGAAGCTTTCTTT. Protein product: CASSLILTGRTEAFF.

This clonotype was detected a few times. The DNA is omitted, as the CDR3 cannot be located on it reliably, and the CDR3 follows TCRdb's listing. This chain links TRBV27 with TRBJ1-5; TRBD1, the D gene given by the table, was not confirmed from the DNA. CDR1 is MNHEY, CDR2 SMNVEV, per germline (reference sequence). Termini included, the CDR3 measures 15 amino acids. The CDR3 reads CASSLGMGGNQPQHF.

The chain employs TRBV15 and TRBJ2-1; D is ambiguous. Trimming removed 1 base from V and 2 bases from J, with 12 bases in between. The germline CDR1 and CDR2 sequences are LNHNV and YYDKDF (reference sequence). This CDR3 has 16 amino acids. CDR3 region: CATSRGRQTTYNEQFF. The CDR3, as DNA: TGTGCCACCAGCAGAGGAAGGCAGACAACCTACAATGAGCAGTTCTTC.

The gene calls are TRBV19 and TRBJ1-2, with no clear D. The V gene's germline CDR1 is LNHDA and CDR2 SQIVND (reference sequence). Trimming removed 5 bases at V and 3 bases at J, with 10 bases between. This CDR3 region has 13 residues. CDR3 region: CASSWVADYGYTF. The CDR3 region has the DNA TGTGCCAGTAGTTGGGTCGCGGACTATGGCTACACCTTC.

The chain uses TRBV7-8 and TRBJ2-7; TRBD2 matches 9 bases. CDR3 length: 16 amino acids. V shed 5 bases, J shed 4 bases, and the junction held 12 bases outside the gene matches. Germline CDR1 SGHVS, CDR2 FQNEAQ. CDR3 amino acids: CASSTPGTSHKYEQYF. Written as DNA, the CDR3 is TGTGCCAGCAGCACCCCCGGGACTAGCCACAAATACGAGCAGTACTTC.

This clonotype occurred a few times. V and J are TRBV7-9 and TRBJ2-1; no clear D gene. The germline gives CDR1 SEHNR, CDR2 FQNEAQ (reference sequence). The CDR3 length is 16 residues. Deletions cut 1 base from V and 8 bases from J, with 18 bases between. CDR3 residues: CASSLEAEPWFDEQFF. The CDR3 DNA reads TGTGCCAGCAGCTTAGAGGCAGAGCCATGGTTCGATGAGCAGTTCTTC. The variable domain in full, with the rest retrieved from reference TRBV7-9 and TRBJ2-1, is DTGVSQNPRHKITKRGQNVTFRCDPISEHNRLYWYRQTLGQGPEFLTYFQNEAQLEKSRLLSDRFSAERPKGSFSTLEIQRTEQGDSAMYLCASSLEAEPWFDEQFFGPGTRLTVL.

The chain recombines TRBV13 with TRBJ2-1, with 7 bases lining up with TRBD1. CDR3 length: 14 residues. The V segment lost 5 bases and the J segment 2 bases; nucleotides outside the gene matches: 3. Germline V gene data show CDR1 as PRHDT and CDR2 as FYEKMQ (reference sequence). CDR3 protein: CASSEDRTYNEQFF. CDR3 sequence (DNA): TGTGCCAGCAGCGAGGACAGGACCTACAATGAGCAGTTCTTC.

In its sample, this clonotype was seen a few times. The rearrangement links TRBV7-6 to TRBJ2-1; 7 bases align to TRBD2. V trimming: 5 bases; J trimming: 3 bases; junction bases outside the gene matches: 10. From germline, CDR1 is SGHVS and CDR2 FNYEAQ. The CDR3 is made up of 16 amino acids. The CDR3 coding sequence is TGTGCCAGCAGCGGGGGGGACTCATACCACTACAATGAGCAGTTCTTC. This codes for CASSGGDSYHYNEQFF.

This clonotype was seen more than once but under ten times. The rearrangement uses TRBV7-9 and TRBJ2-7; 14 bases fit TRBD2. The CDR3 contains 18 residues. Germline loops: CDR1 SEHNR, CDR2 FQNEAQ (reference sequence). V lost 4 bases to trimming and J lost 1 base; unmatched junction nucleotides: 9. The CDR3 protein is CASSSGLAGVLTSYEQYV. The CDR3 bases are TGTGCCAGCAGCTCGGGACTAGCGGGGGTCCTTACGTCCTACGAGCAGTACGTC.

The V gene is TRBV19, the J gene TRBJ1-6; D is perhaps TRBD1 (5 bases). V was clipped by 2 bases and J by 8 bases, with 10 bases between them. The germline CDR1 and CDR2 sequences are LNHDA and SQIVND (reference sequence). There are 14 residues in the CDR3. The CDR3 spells CASSIWTKDSPLHF. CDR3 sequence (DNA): TGTGCCAGTAGTATATGGACAAAGGATTCACCCCTCCACTTT.